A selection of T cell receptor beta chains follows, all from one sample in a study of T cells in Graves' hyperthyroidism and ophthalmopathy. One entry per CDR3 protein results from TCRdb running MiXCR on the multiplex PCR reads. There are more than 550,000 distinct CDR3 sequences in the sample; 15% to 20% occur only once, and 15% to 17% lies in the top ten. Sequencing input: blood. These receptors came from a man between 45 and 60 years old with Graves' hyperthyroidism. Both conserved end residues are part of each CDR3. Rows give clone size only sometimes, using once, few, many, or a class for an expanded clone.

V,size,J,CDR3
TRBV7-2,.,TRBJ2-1,CASSSVAENEQFF
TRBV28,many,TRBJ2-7,CASSFSGGSYEQYF
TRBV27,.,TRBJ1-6,CASMDRGIYNSPLHF
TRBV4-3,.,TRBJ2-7,CASSQEDTAGASYEQYF
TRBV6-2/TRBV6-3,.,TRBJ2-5,CASSSPGGVQETQYF
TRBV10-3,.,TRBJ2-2,CAIRSGTGGTSGRVQTGELFF
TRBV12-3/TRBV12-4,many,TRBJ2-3,CASSSFPGLAGVGADTQYF
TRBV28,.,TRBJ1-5,CASSPRGGVSNQPQHF
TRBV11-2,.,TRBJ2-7,CASSYGLAGHYEQYF
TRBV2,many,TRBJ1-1,CASRHGHMNTEAFF
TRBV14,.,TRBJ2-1,CASSPWTSNNEQFF
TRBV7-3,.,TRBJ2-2,CASSLGLSGGELFF
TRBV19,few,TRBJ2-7,CASSTGTSGRDYEQYF
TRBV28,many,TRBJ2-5,CASGVTGRTSGETQYF
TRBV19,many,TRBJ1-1,CASSLGQRRNTEAFF
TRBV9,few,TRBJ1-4,CASSALQGGSEKLFF
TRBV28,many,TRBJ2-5,CASSLGTGRRGLSETQYF
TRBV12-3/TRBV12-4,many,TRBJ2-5,CASSFSGQNQETQYF
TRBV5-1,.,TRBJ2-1,CASSLIAGQGFDEQFF
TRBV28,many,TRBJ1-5,CASSGVGVGNQPQHF
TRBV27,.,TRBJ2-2,CASRPPGQGAPGELFF
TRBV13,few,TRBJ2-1,CASSPVGSSYNEQFF
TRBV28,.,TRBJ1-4,CASSLSTGNRKLFF
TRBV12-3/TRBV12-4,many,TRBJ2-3,CASRLAGLTDTQYF
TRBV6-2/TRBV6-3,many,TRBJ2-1,CASRPGGGSLNEQFF
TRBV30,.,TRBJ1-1,CAWSAFRGTEAFF
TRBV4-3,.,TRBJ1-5,CASSHAESINQPQHF
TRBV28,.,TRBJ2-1,CASSPLGLGRHNEQFF
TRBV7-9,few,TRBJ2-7,CASSLEGSGTYEQYF
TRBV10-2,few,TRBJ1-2,CASSESGVSYYGYTF
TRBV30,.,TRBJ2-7,CAWKKTGTSSYEQYF
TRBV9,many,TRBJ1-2,CASTDSSGDGYTF
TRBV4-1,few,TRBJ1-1,CASSHLRGNTEAFF
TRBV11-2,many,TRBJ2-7,CASSSWTVSYEQYF
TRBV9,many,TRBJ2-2,CASSAATGSGELFF
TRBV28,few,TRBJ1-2,CASRPFDWEGNYGYTF
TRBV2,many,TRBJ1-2,CASSVVRQGIIQYGYTF
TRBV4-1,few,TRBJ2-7,CASSLQRGDSYEQYF
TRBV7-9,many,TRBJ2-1,CASSPPTLYNEQFF
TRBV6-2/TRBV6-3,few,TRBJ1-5,CASKWDVHQPQHF
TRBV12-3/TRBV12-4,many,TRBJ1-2,CASSSPWGDGYTF
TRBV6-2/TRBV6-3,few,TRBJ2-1,CASSYAGHNEQFF
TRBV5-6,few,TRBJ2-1,CASSNLGGRGSYNEQFF
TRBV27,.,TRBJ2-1,CASSLTVGLYNEQFF
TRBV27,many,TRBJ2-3,CASSTLLAGESDTQYF
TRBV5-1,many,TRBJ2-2,CASRTGTGELFF